The 26 T cell receptor beta chains presented below share a single source sample, sequenced in a study of blood T cell repertoires in COVID-19 (dated by TCRdb to the early 2020s). Receptors were amplified or captured by the immunoSEQ multiplex PCR assay. TCRdb provides this immuneACCESS table in a form limited to in-frame rearrangements. Some clones are lacking; in checked studies, under half of them reflect an unresolved V gene, and why the rest are absent is not known. The sample table records fewer than 150,000 clones; about nine tenths of these occur just once. The top ten constitute over 9.5% of the sample. Sequenced sample: peripheral blood. The receptors were sampled from a man aged 50 to 59 with active or convalescent COVID-19.

The V and J genes are TRBV5-1 and TRBJ2-1; 7 nucleotides match TRBD2. V shed 2 bases and J 3 bases; nucleotides not matched to a gene: 5. CDR1 is SGHRS, CDR2 YFSETQ, per germline. The CDR3 consists of 15 residues. DNA for the CDR3: TGCGCCAGCAGCTTAGCGGGAAGTCGCTACAATGAGCAGTTCTTC. It is translated as CASSLAGSRYNEQFF.

The gene calls are TRBV28 and TRBJ2-7, with 8 bases aligning to TRBD1. With V trimmed by 5 bases and J by 6 bases, 9 bases remained unmatched. The CDR3 totals 14 residues. Germline CDR1 reads MDHEN; CDR2 reads SYDVKM. The CDR3 loop is CASSRYGTGSEQYF. The CDR3, as DNA: TGTGCCAGCAGTCGATATGGGACAGGTTCCGAGCAGTACTTC. Drawing the rest from reference TRBV28 and TRBJ2-7, the complete variable domain is DVKVTQSSRYLVKRTGEKVFLECVQDMDHENMFWYRQDPGLGLRLIYFSYDVKMKEKGDIPEGYSVSREKKERFSLILESASTNQTSMYLCASSRYGTGSEQYFGPGTRLTVT.

V gene TRBV30 combines with J gene TRBJ2-6, with D possibly being TRBD1 (6 bases). The CDR3 consists of 14 residues. V was clipped by 7 bases and J by 0 bases, with 10 bases between them. CDR1 and CDR2 (germline): GTSNPN, SVGIG (reference sequence). The CDR3, as DNA: TGTGCCTCCACAGGGTCCTCTGGGGCCAACGTCCTGACTTTC. This encodes CASTGSSGANVLTF.

The chain recombines TRBV19 with TRBJ1-4; D is undetermined. Trimming took off 6 bases at V and 7 bases at J, with 15 bases between the two ends. The CDR3 has 14 amino acids. Germline V gene data show CDR1 as LNHDA and CDR2 as SQIVND (reference sequence). DNA of the CDR3: TGTGCCAGTAGGAACAGTCTATTGGCTGAAAAACTGTTTTTT. It is translated as CASRNSLLAEKLFF.

The chain uses TRBV6-5 and TRBJ1-6, with D tentatively TRBD1 (5 bases). The ends were cut back, 6 bases at V and 7 bases at J, with 16 bases in the middle. Germline V gives CDR1 MNHEY, CDR2 SVGAGI. The CDR3 runs 15 residues. CDR3: CASSPPGLRNSPLHF. CDR3 DNA: TGTGCCAGCAGCCCCCCGGGACTGAGGAATTCACCCCTCCACTTT.

A single count supports this clone. V is TRBV7-9 and J is TRBJ2-5; TRBD1 matches 9 bases. V dropped 5 bases and J dropped 2; count of bases not matched to a gene: 6. Per germline, CDR1 SEHNR and CDR2 FQNEAQ (reference sequence). The CDR3 covers 15 residues. CDR3: CASSPGQGIQETQYF. CDR3 DNA: TGTGCCAGCAGCCCAGGACAGGGGATACAAGAGACCCAGTACTTC.

A word on this clone: Compared with germline, one end of the junction differs, possibly owing to a read error. The rearrangement uses TRBV20-1 and TRBJ2-5, with D perhaps TRBD2 (7 bases). The CDR3 is made up of 10 amino acids. CDR1 and CDR2 (germline): DFQATT, SNEGSKA (reference sequence). Written as DNA, the CDR3 is TGTACGGGAGGACAGGAGACCCAGTACTTC. It is translated as CTGGQETQYF.

This clone was detected once. The chain couples TRBV6-5 to TRBJ1-6, with a weak D call TRBD1 (5 bases). The CDR3 sequence is 13 residues long. Between the trimmed V and J ends, which lost 6 bases and 7 bases, there was a span of 10 bases. Germline V gene data show CDR1 as MNHEY and CDR2 as SVGAGI. DNA for the CDR3: TGTGCCAGCAGGCCACCAGGGAATTCACCCCTCCACTTT. Encoded protein: CASRPPGNSPLHF.

V gene TRBV29-1 combines with J gene TRBJ1-3; 9 nucleotides line up with TRBD1. The V and J ends lost 7 bases and 2 bases, in that order; junction bases with no gene match: 3. This CDR3 has 13 amino acids. Germline CDR1 is SQVTM and CDR2 is ANQGSEA. CDR3 residues: CSATGGTGNTIYF. The CDR3 DNA is TGCAGCGCTACAGGGGGCACTGGAAACACCATATATTTT.

The chain employs TRBV29-1 and TRBJ1-1; no clear D. Trimming left V 7 bases short and J 0 bases short, with 6 bases between. The CDR3 is 11 amino acids. Looked up from germline, CDR1 is SQVTM and CDR2 is ANQGSEA. CDR3 residues: CSASVNTEAFF. For the CDR3, the DNA is TGCAGCGCTTCGGTGAACACTGAAGCTTTCTTT. Looking up the rest from reference TRBV29-1 and TRBJ1-1 gives the full variable domain: SAVISQKPSRDICQRGTSLTIQCQVDSQVTMMFWYRQQPGQSLTLIATANQGSEATYESGFVIDKFPISRPNLTFSTLTVSNMSPEDSSIYLCSASVNTEAFFGQGTRLTVV.

This clone occurred a few times. V is TRBV5-6 and J is TRBJ2-5, with D possibly being TRBD1 (6 bases). Between the trimmed V and J ends, which lost 1 base and 0 bases, there was a span of 16 bases. This CDR3 spans 17 amino acids. The V gene's germline CDR1 is SGHDT and CDR2 YYEEEE. CDR3 sequence: CASSLYLGTIDQETQYF. In DNA form, the CDR3 reads TGTGCCAGCAGCTTGTATCTTGGGACAATCGACCAAGAGACCCAGTACTTC.

The rearrangement uses TRBV19 and TRBJ1-2, with 10 bases identical to TRBD1. Germline V lookup: CDR1 LNHDA, CDR2 SQIVND (reference sequence). The CDR3 covers 16 residues. J was trimmed by 3 bases and V by 6 bases; bases with no gene match: 10. This CDR3 reads CASSRSGTGADYGYTF. In DNA form, the CDR3 reads TGTGCCAGTAGCCGAAGTGGGACAGGGGCGGACTATGGCTACACCTTC.

The V call is TRBV19, the J call TRBJ2-3; a weak D match, TRBD2 (5 bases). CDR3 length: 16 amino acids. The germline V gene has CDR1 LNHDA and CDR2 SQIVND (reference sequence). Trimming cost V 7 bases and J 0 bases, with 17 bases left between them. The CDR3 loop reads CASTPVTTTSTDTQYF. The CDR3 nucleotides read TGTGCCAGTACCCCTGTGACTACCACTAGCACAGATACGCAGTATTTT.

V usage is TRBV29-1 and J usage is TRBJ1-2; D not resolved. This CDR3 region has 10 residues. V was cut by 5 bases and J by 7 bases, with 8 bases left in between. CDR1 SQVTM and CDR2 ANQGSEA come from the germline V gene. CDR3 in DNA: TGCAGCGTTACAGAGCTTGGCTACACCTTC. Protein product: CSVTELGYTF.

The rearrangement uses TRBV24-1 and TRBJ1-2; TRBD1 agrees at 10 bases. The germline V gene has CDR1 KGHDR and CDR2 SFDVKD. J lost 4 bases, V lost 1 base, and 11 bases had no gene match. This CDR3 region has 18 residues. The CDR3 protein is CATSDLSPGDRGFYGYTF. In DNA, the CDR3 is TGTGCCACCAGTGATTTATCGCCCGGGGACAGGGGCTTCTATGGCTACACCTTC.

The rearrangement uses TRBV24-1 and TRBJ1-6; TRBD1 aligns across 7 bases. Losses at the gene ends were 4 bases for V and 6 bases for J; bases not matched to a gene: 5. CDR3 size: 15 residues. Germline CDR1 KGHDR, CDR2 SFDVKD. CDR3 sequence reads: CATSEGGGGNSPLHF. The CDR3 DNA reads as TGTGCCACCAGTGAAGGGGGCGGCGGTAATTCACCCCTCCACTTT.

V usage is TRBV1 and J usage is TRBJ1-2; TRBD1, the table's D call, was not compared with the DNA. TRBV1 is a pseudogene segment. The CDR3 has 17 amino acids. CDR3 bases: TGCACCAGCAGCCCCGGCGGGGACAGGGAAGCTAACTATGGCTACACCTTC. The encoded protein is CTSSPGGDREANYGYTF.

The chain recombines TRBV7-9 with TRBJ1-6, with 7 nucleotides matching TRBD1. Unmatched junction bases numbered 9, after V lost 4 bases and J lost 6 bases. The CDR3 sequence is 16 residues long. Per germline, CDR1 SEHNR and CDR2 FQNEAQ (reference sequence). CDR3 sequence (DNA): TGTGCCAGCAGCTCAGGCTGGGACAGCCTTAATTCACCCCTCCACTTT. Translated, it gives CASSSGWDSLNSPLHF.

The rearrangement uses TRBV7-2 and TRBJ1-1, with D possibly TRBD1 on 5 matching bases. CDR3 length: 11 amino acids. Germline CDR1 reads SGHTA; CDR2 reads FQGNSA. V was cut by 3 bases and J by 11 bases, with 10 bases left in between. As DNA, the CDR3 is TGTGCCAGCAGCTTCCAGGGTGATGCTTTCTTT. Protein sequence: CASSFQGDAFF.

The chain uses TRBV4-2 and TRBJ2-5; 7 bases fit TRBD2. Trimming cost V 1 base and J 1 base; bases outside gene matches: 6. Germline lookup yields CDR1 LGHNA and CDR2 YNFKEQ. The CDR3 runs to 16 residues. The CDR3 DNA follows: TGTGCCAGCAGCCAAGCGACAGCGGGAACCCAAGAGACCCAGTACTTC. Translated: CASSQATAGTQETQYF.

The chain is built from TRBV5-4 and TRBJ2-2; the match to TRBD2 covers 7 bases. In germline, CDR1 is SGHNT, CDR2 YYREEE (reference sequence). This CDR3 region has 15 residues. J gave up 5 bases and V 5 bases, and 9 bases lay outside the gene matches. The CDR3 nucleotides read TGTGCCAGCAGGTTTTTCGGGGGGAAAACCGGGGAGCTGTTTTTT. The encoded protein is CASRFFGGKTGELFF.

This sequence joins TRBV7-2 and TRBJ2-1; D is unclear. Trimming stripped 1 base from V and 9 bases from J, with 13 bases between. The CDR3 has 14 amino acids. The germline gives CDR1 SGHTA, CDR2 FQGNSA. CDR3 in amino acids: CASSLGVGVSEQFF. Written as DNA, the CDR3 is TGTGCCAGCAGCTTAGGAGTCGGAGTATCTGAGCAGTTCTTC.

The chain combines TRBV11-1 with TRBJ2-7; 9 nucleotides match TRBD1. Per germline, CDR1 SGHAT and CDR2 FQDESV (reference sequence). The CDR3 is 15 amino acids. The ends lost 1 base at V and 4 bases at J; junction bases unmatched: 5. The CDR3, as DNA: TGTGCCAGCAGCTTAGACGGACAGGGGCTATACGAGCAGTACTTC. Its translation is CASSLDGQGLYEQYF.

V and J are TRBV12-3 or TRBV12-4 and TRBJ1-2; 10 nucleotides align to TRBD1. CDR3 length: 13 residues. V trimming: 5 bases; J trimming: 8 bases; junction bases outside the gene matches: 5. The chain's CDR3 is CASSRDRGGGYTF. The CDR3, as DNA: TGTGCCAGCAGTCGGGACAGGGGAGGAGGCTACACCTTC.

The chain recombines TRBV7-2 with TRBJ1-2; D may be TRBD1 (6 bases). The germline gives CDR1 SGHTA, CDR2 FQGNSA. The CDR3 consists of 14 residues. The V end lost 7 bases, the J end lost 7 bases, and 19 bases lay between the germline ends. The CDR3 spells CASNFAQGRAGYTF. The CDR3 region has the DNA TGTGCCAGCAACTTTGCTCAGGGGAGGGCTGGCTACACCTTC.

This sequence joins TRBV7-2 and TRBJ1-2; D remains ambiguous. The CDR3 sequence is 15 residues long. CDR1 and CDR2 from the germline V gene are SGHTA and FQGNSA. V shed 7 bases and J shed 0 bases, with 15 bases lying between them. The CDR3 bases are TGTGCCAGCACCCTTAGGAGATCAGCTAACTATGGCTACACCTTC. Amino acid sequence: CASTLRRSANYGYTF.